In its sample, the clone carrying this TCR beta chain was seen once. The authors plated approximately 200,000 CFSE-labeled responder cells with approximately 200,000 irradiated, violet-dye-labeled stimulator cells. Repertoires were generated with immunoSEQ multiplex PCR, while TCRdb's copy carries only in-frame clones and drops some. The sample has approximately 9,900 clones, 33% seen once. This sample is drawn from a study of graft-versus-host responses after intestinal transplantation. The receptor was derived from a human patient who was an organ donor for intestinal transplantation. Sequenced material: alloreactive CD8+ T cells from a mixed lymphocyte reaction culture, taken before transplantation. As for subset: CFSE-low proliferating T cells sorted from roughly 6-day pre-transplant mixed lymphocyte reaction (GvH or HvG direction).

As DNA, the CDR3 is TGTGCCAGTAGTATTTTAGGGGCGCCCCAATACAATGAGCAGTTCTTC. Translating gives CASSILGAPQYNEQFF. The V and J genes are TRBV19 and TRBJ2-1, with D maybe TRBD1 (5 bases). The V gene's germline CDR1 is LNHDA and CDR2 SQIVND (reference sequence). Between the trimmed V and J ends, which lost 3 bases and 4 bases, there was a span of 16 bases. The CDR3 sequence is 16 residues long.